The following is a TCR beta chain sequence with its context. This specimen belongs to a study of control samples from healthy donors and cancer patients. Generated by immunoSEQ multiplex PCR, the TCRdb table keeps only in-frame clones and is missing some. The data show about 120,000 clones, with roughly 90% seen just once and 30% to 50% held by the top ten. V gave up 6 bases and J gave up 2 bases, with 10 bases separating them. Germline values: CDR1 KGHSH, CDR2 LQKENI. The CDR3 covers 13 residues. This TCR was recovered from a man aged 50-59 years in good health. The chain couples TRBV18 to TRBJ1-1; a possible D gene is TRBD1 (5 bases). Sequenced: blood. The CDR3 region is CASSKDTNTEAFF. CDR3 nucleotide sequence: TGTGCCAGCTCTAAGGACACCAACACTGAAGCTTTCTTT. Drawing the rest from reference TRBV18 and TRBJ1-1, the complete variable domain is NAGVMQNPRHLVRRRGQEARLRCSPMKGHSHVYWYRQLPEEGLKFMVYLQKENIIDESGMPKERFSAEFPKEGPSILRIQQVVRGDSAAYFCASSKDTNTEAFFGQGTRLTVV.